The T cell receptor beta chain described here comes from a study of OX40 agonist ivuxolimab in advanced cancers. Study details: From 23 to 79 years was the age range, with a mean of roughly 59 years, and roughly 83% were male.

Libraries were prepared by immunoSEQ multiplex PCR; TCRdb keeps only in-frame clonotypes and omits some of them. The sample contains about 68,000 clones, 80% to 85% of which appear only once. In germline, CDR1 is LGHNT, CDR2 FRNRAP. The CDR3 runs 15 residues. Trimming stripped 0 bases from V and 3 bases from J, with 9 bases between. This receptor was identified in an adult with an advanced solid tumor such as melanoma, head and neck, liver or kidney cancer. The chain carries TRBV12-5 and TRBJ1-5, with D unclear. This sample comprised CD4+ or CD8+ T cells sorted from blood, obtained in a trial of the OX40 agonist ivuxolimab. CDR3 bases: TGTGCTAGTGGTTTGGTCGTGGGGATCAATCAGCCCCAGCATTTT. It specifies CASGLVVGINQPQHF.